The next 11 T cell receptor beta chains were all read from a single sample in a study of PD-L1 blockade in urothelial cancer. Profiling relied on immunoSEQ multiplex PCR, and the TCRdb table lists in-frame clones only, not all of them. This table holds some 40,000 clones, around 90% found once. Source: PBMCs, taken around atezolizumab (anti-PD-L1) treatment. These receptors came from an older man with urothelial cancer.

The V gene is TRBV5-1, the J gene TRBJ2-1; unclear D gene. The CDR3 sequence is 13 residues long. Trimming removed 0 bases from V and 7 bases from J, with 8 bases in between. Germline V gene sequence: CDR1 SGHRS, CDR2 YFSETQ. CDR3 amino acids: CASSLAGRNEQFF. The CDR3 bases are TGCGCCAGCAGCTTGGCCGGCAGGAATGAGCAGTTCTTC.

V usage is TRBV28 and J usage is TRBJ2-7, with D perhaps TRBD2 (5 bases). V was shortened by 5 bases and J by 0 bases, with 11 bases between the two germline ends. The CDR3 contains 14 residues. From germline, CDR1 is MDHEN and CDR2 SYDVKM. The CDR3 here is CASSPSGSSYEQYF. CDR3 coding DNA: TGTGCCAGCAGTCCTAGTGGGAGCTCCTACGAGCAGTACTTC.

The chain links TRBV19 to TRBJ2-5; perhaps TRBD2 as D (7 bases). The V gene's germline CDR1 is LNHDA and CDR2 SQIVND (reference sequence). V lost 5 bases and J lost 5, with 15 bases in between. This CDR3 contains 14 residues. CDR3 loop: CASSLGGGYETQYF. CDR3 DNA sequence: TGTGCCAGTAGTTTAGGGGGGGGATACGAGACCCAGTACTTC.

The chain is built from TRBV19 and TRBJ2-7; TRBD2 matches at 9 bases. The length of the CDR3 is 14 residues. J was trimmed by 3 bases and V by 1 base; bases with no gene match: 1. Germline assignment: CDR1 LNHDA and CDR2 SQIVND (reference sequence). CDR3 residues: CASSIGLADYEQYF. Written as DNA, the CDR3 is TGTGCCAGTAGTATAGGACTAGCGGACTACGAGCAGTACTTC.

The genes are TRBV19 and TRBJ1-5; TRBD1 aligns across 9 bases. V shed 3 bases, J shed 7 bases, and the junction held 13 bases outside the gene matches. Germline CDR1 and CDR2: LNHDA and SQIVND (reference sequence). CDR3 length: 17 amino acids. The CDR3 region is CASSIELGTGYLQPQHF. The DNA of the CDR3 is TGTGCCAGTAGTATTGAACTTGGGACAGGGTATTTGCAGCCCCAGCATTTT.

The V call is TRBV6-5, the J call TRBJ2-2; the D is unclear. Trimming removed 6 bases from V and 6 bases from J, with 8 bases in between. The germline CDR1 and CDR2 sequences are MNHEY and SVGAGI. The CDR3 is made up of 12 amino acids. This CDR3 is CASSRHPGELFF. For the CDR3, the DNA is TGTGCCAGCAGCAGACACCCCGGGGAGCTGTTTTTT.

This clone was observed a few times. This sequence joins TRBV28 and TRBJ1-1; 10 nucleotides agree with TRBD1. V shed 4 bases and J 3 bases; nucleotides not matched to a gene: 14. Germline CDR1 reads MDHEN; CDR2 reads SYDVKM. The length of the CDR3 is 18 residues. Here the CDR3 reads CASSSLRGTGVMYTEAFF. The CDR3 region has the DNA TGTGCCAGCAGTTCTCTTAGGGGGACAGGGGTAATGTACACTGAAGCTTTCTTT.

The chain links TRBV6-6 to TRBJ2-7, with TRBD2 identical over 11 bases. The V and J ends lost 6 bases and 3 bases, in that order; junction bases with no gene match: 10. Germline V lookup: CDR1 MNHNY, CDR2 SVGAGI (reference sequence). The CDR3 has 16 amino acids. The CDR3 loop is CASSLRGTSGFYEQYF. In DNA, the CDR3 is TGTGCCAGCAGCTTACGCGGGACTAGCGGATTCTACGAGCAGTACTTC.

The V call is TRBV6-6, the J call TRBJ1-3; D uncertain. The CDR3 consists of 14 residues. V was shortened by 5 bases and J by 4 bases, with 12 bases between the two germline ends. Germline CDR1 MNHNY, CDR2 SVGAGI (reference sequence). The CDR3 protein is CASSHRDAGNTIYF. The CDR3 DNA is TGTGCCAGCAGTCACCGGGATGCGGGAAACACCATATATTTT.

The chain links TRBV6-5 to TRBJ1-2; maybe TRBD1 (6 bases). The CDR3 has 14 amino acids. Germline V gene sequence: CDR1 MNHEY, CDR2 SVGAGI. Trimming stripped 6 bases from V and 0 bases from J, with 11 bases between. The CDR3 DNA reads TGTGCCAGCAGGGCGGACAGAACTAACTATGGCTACACCTTC. It encodes CASRADRTNYGYTF.

The gene calls are TRBV27 and TRBJ1-6; the D is unclear. The CDR3 spans 17 residues. Germline CDR1 MNHEY, CDR2 SMNVEV (reference sequence). V was shortened by 3 bases and J by 5 bases, with 17 bases between the two germline ends. CDR3 residues: CASSFGRGRVDNSPLHF. The CDR3 coding sequence is TGTGCCAGCAGTTTTGGTCGGGGTAGGGTCGATAATTCACCCCTCCACTTT.